This entry lists 19 T cell receptor beta chains sequenced from one sample in a study of OX40 agonist ivuxolimab in advanced cancers. The method was immunoSEQ multiplex PCR; TCRdb's version includes in-frame clones alone and lacks a portion of them. The table lists about 59,000 clones, around 86% of them singletons, with around 0.35% in the top ten. The specimen comprised CD4+ or CD8+ T cells sorted from blood, sampled in a trial of the OX40 agonist ivuxolimab. The source of these receptors is an adult with an advanced solid tumor such as melanoma, head and neck, liver or kidney cancer.

V gene TRBV5-1 combines with J gene TRBJ1-3; D not resolved. Trimming took 0 bases from V and 3 from J, leaving 7 bases between them. Germline CDR1 SGHRS, CDR2 YFSETQ. The CDR3 is 14 amino acids. The CDR3 region is CASSLAGRGNTIYF. The CDR3 nucleotides are TGCGCCAGCAGCTTGGCCGGTCGTGGAAACACCATATATTTT.

The chain uses TRBV5-1 and TRBJ2-5; perhaps TRBD2 as D (6 bases). CDR3 length: 13 amino acids. CDR1 SGHRS and CDR2 YFSETQ come from the germline V gene. V shed 3 bases and J shed 6 bases, with 12 bases lying between them. CDR3 region: CASSWDLGQTQYF. DNA of the CDR3: TGCGCCAGCAGCTGGGACTTGGGACAGACCCAGTACTTC. Variable domain in full (rest from reference TRBV5-1 and TRBJ2-5): KAGVTQTPRYLIKTRGQQVTLSCSPISGHRSVSWYQQTPGQGLQFLFEYFSETQRNKGNFPGRFSGRQFSNSRSEMNVSTLELGDSALYLCASSWDLGQTQYFGPGTRLLVL.

This sequence joins TRBV2 and TRBJ2-5; D not resolved. V gave up 7 bases and J gave up 5 bases, with 8 bases separating them. The CDR3 length is 11 residues. CDR1 is SNHLY and CDR2 is FYNNEI in the germline V gene. CDR3 in amino acids: CASTRRETQYF. The CDR3 nucleotides are TGTGCCAGCACTCGAAGGGAGACCCAGTACTTC.

The chain has TRBV28 and TRBJ2-7; D uncertain. Trimming took off 7 bases at V and 2 bases at J, with 6 bases between the two ends. Germline V gene lookup returns CDR1 MDHEN and CDR2 SYDVKM. CDR3 length: 11 residues. CDR3 coding DNA: TGTGCCAGCACCTCCCCCTACGAGCAGTACTTC. It encodes CASTSPYEQYF.

The chain couples TRBV5-4 to TRBJ2-3; 11 bases fit TRBD1. With V trimmed by 4 bases and J by 0 bases, 4 bases remained unmatched. CDR1 and CDR2 from the germline V gene are SGHNT and YYREEE (reference sequence). This CDR3 has 16 amino acids. The CDR3 DNA reads TGTGCCAGCAGCACCGGGACAGGGGGTAGCACAGATACGCAGTATTTT. Translating gives CASSTGTGGSTDTQYF.

This chain uses TRBV5-1 with TRBJ1-2, with TRBD1 as a possible D gene (5 bases). There are 15 residues in the CDR3. Trimming removed 4 bases from V and 4 bases from J, with 17 bases in between. The V gene's germline CDR1 is SGHRS and CDR2 YFSETQ. The CDR3 reads CASSRGGGLSYGYTF. CDR3 in DNA: TGCGCCAGCAGCAGGGGAGGTGGGTTGAGCTATGGCTACACCTTC.

The V and J genes are TRBV5-6 and TRBJ2-2; TRBD2 agrees at 12 bases. Germline lookup yields CDR1 SGHDT and CDR2 YYEEEE. The CDR3 totals 17 residues. V dropped 4 bases and J dropped 7; count of bases not matched to a gene: 11. In nucleotides, the CDR3 is TGTGCCAGCAGCCCCGGACTAGCGGGGTCCTTTCGCGGGGAGCTGTTTTTT. Residues: CASSPGLAGSFRGELFF.

This clone was seen a single time. This sequence joins TRBV27 and TRBJ2-1, with a possible D match to TRBD2 (7 bases). This CDR3 has 16 amino acids. With 5 bases removed from V and 8 bases from J, the gap between germline ends came to 22 bases. The germline V gene has CDR1 MNHEY and CDR2 SMNVEV (reference sequence). The CDR3 spells CASSPRRDIGGHEQFF. CDR3 bases: TGTGCCAGCAGTCCGCGCCGGGACATCGGGGGGCATGAGCAGTTCTTC.

The V call is TRBV2, the J call TRBJ2-5; a weak D match, TRBD1 (6 bases). With 9 bases removed from V and 0 bases from J, the gap between germline ends came to 17 bases. The germline V gene has CDR1 SNHLY and CDR2 FYNNEI. The CDR3 length is 15 residues. CDR3 residues: CASKRQAGHQETQYF. The DNA of the CDR3 is TGTGCCAGTAAAAGACAGGCGGGTCACCAAGAGACCCAGTACTTC.

The rearrangement joins TRBV6-4 to TRBJ1-5, with TRBD1 identical over 9 bases. The germline V gene encodes CDR1 MRHNA and CDR2 SNTAGT. The CDR3 has 16 residues. V lost 8 bases and J lost 3; bases outside the gene matches: 11. The CDR3 protein is CASERRGQGFNQPQHF. CDR3 coding DNA: TGTGCCAGCGAACGTCGGGGACAGGGATTCAATCAGCCCCAGCATTTT.

The chain employs TRBV30 and TRBJ1-6, with unresolved D. V shed 3 bases and J shed 8 bases, with 5 bases lying between them. The CDR3 sequence is 11 residues long. Germline V gene sequence: CDR1 GTSNPN, CDR2 SVGIG (reference sequence). The chain's CDR3 is CAWRLDSPLHF. The CDR3 nucleotides read TGTGCCTGGAGATTGGATTCACCCCTCCACTTT.

The rearrangement joins TRBV19 to TRBJ2-7; D gene unclear. The CDR3 is 13 amino acids. Trimming took 4 bases from V and 0 from J, leaving 7 bases between them. In germline, CDR1 is LNHDA, CDR2 SQIVND (reference sequence). The DNA for the CDR3 is TGTGCCAGTAGTACGGGCTCCTCCTACGAGCAGTACTTC. It codes for CASSTGSSYEQYF.

V gene TRBV18 combines with J gene TRBJ1-2; 9 nucleotides match TRBD1. V dropped 3 bases and J dropped 4; count of bases not matched to a gene: 3. CDR1 is KGHSH, CDR2 LQKENI, per germline. This CDR3 comprises 14 residues. The DNA of the CDR3 is TGTGCCAGCTCACCGACAGGGGGGAGCTATGGCTACACCTTC. This codes for CASSPTGGSYGYTF.

This clone has just one count. This chain connects TRBV29-1 to TRBJ2-5; D is uncertain. The V gene's germline CDR1 is SQVTM and CDR2 ANQGSEA. The CDR3 is 12 residues long. Trimming stripped 3 bases from V and 0 bases from J, with 5 bases between. Here the CDR3 reads CSVDPNQETQYF. In DNA, the CDR3 is TGCAGCGTTGATCCTAACCAAGAGACCCAGTACTTC.

The genes are TRBV19 and TRBJ1-1; TRBD1 matches at 8 bases. Trimming cost V 7 bases and J 5 bases; bases outside gene matches: 12. Germline values: CDR1 LNHDA, CDR2 SQIVND (reference sequence). The CDR3 sequence is 15 residues long. CDR3 DNA: TGTGCCAGTATCGGGACGCCAGGGGGCTGGACTGAAGCTTTCTTT. Translation: CASIGTPGGWTEAFF.

This clone has only one observation. The chain couples TRBV7-2 to TRBJ2-2; D is undetermined. CDR3 length: 14 amino acids. Germline V gene lookup returns CDR1 SGHTA and CDR2 FQGNSA. V lost 2 bases and J 5 bases, leaving 9 bases between the germline ends. CDR3 DNA sequence: TGTGCCAGCAGCTTATTAGCACAGACCGGGGAGCTGTTTTTT. Protein: CASSLLAQTGELFF.

The chain links TRBV11-3 to TRBJ2-5; tentatively, D is TRBD1 (6 bases). Trimming took off 2 bases at V and 2 bases at J, with 9 bases between the two ends. The CDR3 contains 14 residues. Germline assignment: CDR1 SGHNT and CDR2 YENEEA. The DNA of the CDR3 is TGTGCCAGCAGCTTAATCGACAGGCAAGAGACCCAGTACTTC. This sequence encodes CASSLIDRQETQYF.

This clone was recorded a few times. This sequence joins TRBV19 and TRBJ1-1; D unresolved. Trimming stripped 6 bases from V and 0 bases from J, with 14 bases between. This CDR3 is 15 amino acids long. The germline V gene has CDR1 LNHDA and CDR2 SQIVND (reference sequence). In DNA, the CDR3 is TGTGCCAGTAGGCCCCGACGGATCATGAACACTGAAGCTTTCTTT. Translating gives CASRPRRIMNTEAFF.

This sequence joins TRBV12-2 and TRBJ2-2; the table gives TRBD1 as D, unverified against the DNA. TRBV12-2 is classified as a pseudogene. The CDR3 is 17 residues long. In nucleotides, the CDR3 is TGTGCAAGTCGCTCAGTTCCCGGACAGGAGGGCACCGGGGAGCTGTTTTTT. It specifies CASRSVPGQEGTGELFF.